This is a list of T cell receptor beta chains from one sample in a study of blood T cells in healthy people across ages. TCRdb itself ran the 5' RACE reads through MiXCR, one entry per CDR3 protein. The sample holds roughly 800,000 distinct CDR3 sequences, about a quarter seen once. A further study also used this sample, focusing on T cells of mothers and their children.

What was sequenced was blood. The origin of the receptors is a boy between 10 and 17 years old in good health. The CDR3 runs from the conserved cysteine through the conserved F or W. D genes are given only for firm matches. The size of a clone is reported for some rows only, either as once, few or many, or as a class for expanded clones.

v_call	d_call	j_call	clone_size	cdr3_aa	cdr3_nt
TRBV20-1	TRBD2	TRBJ2-7	few	CSARSGGNSYEQYF	TGCAGTGCAAGGAGCGGGGGGAACTCCTACGAGCAGTACTTC
TRBV29-1	-	TRBJ1-2	-	CSVESVYGYTF	TGCAGCGTTGAGTCAGTCTATGGCTACACCTTC
TRBV7-6	TRBD1	TRBJ2-5	many	CASSKDRVQETQYF	TGTGCCAGCAGTAAAGACAGGGTTCAAGAGACCCAGTACTTC
TRBV5-1	-	TRBJ2-6	few	CASSKMASSGANVLTF	TGCGCCAGCAGTAAGATGGCAAGCTCTGGGGCCAACGTCCTGACTTTC
TRBV24-1	-	TRBJ2-2	-	CATSDTPVFGTGELFF	TGTGCCACCAGTGATACCCCGGTATTTGGGACCGGGGAGCTGTTTTTT
TRBV7-3	-	TRBJ1-1	-	CASSLGRAGDTEAFF	TGTGCCAGCAGCCTCGGGAGGGCAGGAGACACTGAAGCTTTCTTT
TRBV5-1	-	TRBJ2-3	-	CASSLADPLQDTQYF	TGCGCCAGCAGCTTGGCGGACCCCCTACAGGATACGCAGTATTTT
TRBV12-3/TRBV12-4	TRBD2	TRBJ2-1	-	CASRPLISGGAYEQFF	TGTGCCAGCAGACCCCTGATCAGCGGGGGGGCATATGAGCAGTTCTTC
TRBV20-1	TRBD2	TRBJ2-5	-	CSAQRGGGETQYF	TGCAGTGCTCAACGGGGGGGCGGAGAGACCCAGTACTTC
TRBV7-6	-	TRBJ2-4	-	CASSPLGVKNIQYF	TGTGCCAGCAGCCCCTTGGGAGTCAAAAACATTCAGTACTTC
TRBV27	-	TRBJ2-2	many	CASSLDGRELFF	TGTGCCAGCAGTTTGGACGGGAGGGAGCTGTTTTTT
TRBV5-1	-	TRBJ1-2	few	CASSLGDGNYGYTF	TGCGCCAGCAGCTTGGGGGACGGGAACTATGGCTACACCTTC
TRBV10-2	TRBD2	TRBJ2-5	few	CASSEPLADLQETQYF	TGCGCCAGCAGTGAACCGCTAGCGGACCTCCAAGAGACCCAGTACTTC
TRBV10-3	-	TRBJ1-2	few	CATRQSLLGGYTF	TGTGCCACACGACAGTCCCTCCTAGGTGGCTACACCTTC
TRBV5-1	TRBD1	TRBJ2-2	few	CASSGDRVTGELFF	TGCGCCAGCAGCGGGGACAGGGTGACCGGGGAGCTGTTTTTT
TRBV7-3	-	TRBJ1-1	-	CASSPYGAKSGVTEAFF	TGTGCCAGCAGCCCTTACGGGGCAAAATCGGGGGTCACGGAAGCTTTCTTT
TRBV13	-	TRBJ2-7	-	CASCRGGSTYEQYF	TGTGCCAGCTGTAGAGGAGGTAGCACCTACGAGCAGTACTTC
TRBV6-2/TRBV6-3	-	TRBJ2-1	-	CASSSGLTGNEQFF	TGTGCCAGCAGTTCGGGGTTGACCGGGAATGAGCAGTTCTTC
TRBV5-1	-	TRBJ1-2	-	CASSLGAGALPIDGYTF	TGCGCCAGCAGCTTAGGGGCGGGGGCCCTTCCTATCGATGGCTACACCTTC
TRBV11-2	TRBD2	TRBJ2-1	-	CASSLPRGLAGGSSYNEQFF	TGTGCCAGCAGCCTCCCCCGGGGACTAGCGGGGGGGAGCTCCTACAATGAGCAGTTCTTC
TRBV28	TRBD2	TRBJ2-1	-	CASSPRLAGGRGDEQFF	TGTGCCAGCAGCCCCAGACTAGCGGGGGGGCGGGGGGATGAGCAGTTCTTC
TRBV11-2	-	TRBJ2-4	-	CASSYEPGTPDKNIQYF	TGTGCCAGCAGCTACGAACCCGGGACACCAGACAAAAACATTCAGTACTTC
TRBV27	TRBD1	TRBJ2-1	-	CASSRPDRAGWHEQFF	TGTGCCAGCAGCCGGCCCGACAGGGCCGGGTGGCATGAGCAGTTCTTC
TRBV5-5	-	TRBJ2-2	few	CASNSIPNTGELFF	TGTGCCAGCAATTCCATCCCGAACACCGGGGAGCTGTTTTTT
TRBV19	-	TRBJ2-3	-	CARSIGERTQYF	TGTGCCCGTAGTATCGGGGAGCGTACGCAGTATTTT
TRBV2	-	TRBJ2-5	few	CASSEVLPPRTQYF	TGTGCCAGCAGTGAAGTGCTCCCTCCAAGGACCCAGTACTTC